One and the same sample provided the 15 T cell receptor beta chains below, sequenced in a study of T-cell memory formation after mild COVID-19. TCRdb processed the 5' RACE reads anew with MiXCR; each CDR3 protein has one entry. This sample has 110,000 or so distinct CDR3 sequences, with 20% to 25% found just once. The sample taken for sequencing was PBMCs or a T cell subset sorted from them (not recorded which). These receptors all come from a man aged 18 to 29 who had mild COVID-19 (a few samples of this study predate the infection). Cell type and time point are not known.

The CDR3 DNA is TGTGCCAGCCGCGGGGTGAACACTGAAGCTTTCTTT. Translated: CASRGVNTEAFF. The rearrangement uses TRBV18 and TRBJ1-1, with D uncertain. CDR3 size: 12 residues. The germline V and J ends were trimmed by 8 bases and 0 bases, with 7 bases remaining between them. Germline V gives CDR1 KGHSH, CDR2 LQKENI.

This chain connects TRBV7-2 to TRBJ2-7; D uncertain. The V gene lost 5 bases and the J gene lost 0 bases, with 11 bases spanning the gap. Germline values: CDR1 SGHTA, CDR2 FQGNSA. The CDR3 extends over 14 amino acids. CDR3 sequence reads: CASSPLRTSYEQYF. The CDR3 DNA follows: TGTGCCAGCAGCCCCCTGAGGACCTCCTACGAGCAGTACTTC.

This clonotype has only a few counts. The CDR3 DNA follows: TGTGCCAGCAGTACAACAGAGACCTACACCGGGGAGCTGTTTTTT. This sequence encodes CASSTTETYTGELFF. The rearrangement joins TRBV27 to TRBJ2-2; D is uncertain. The CDR3 length is 15 residues. CDR1 and CDR2 (germline): MNHEY, SMNVEV (reference sequence). The V end was cut by 5 bases, the J end by 3 bases, with 13 bases between.

This clonotype was recorded a few times. This chain links TRBV6-1 with TRBJ2-7; TRBD1 agrees at 9 bases. The CDR3 has 14 amino acids. Germline CDR1 is MNHNS and CDR2 is SASEGT. V was pared by 6 bases and J by 6 bases, with 9 bases of the junction left unmatched. CDR3 residues: CASRAGTGSLEQYV. The CDR3 nucleotides are TGTGCCAGCAGAGCCGGGACAGGGTCGCTCGAGCAGTACGTC.

The rearrangement joins TRBV4-2 to TRBJ2-5; possibly TRBD1 or TRBD2 for D (5 bases each). This CDR3 has 14 amino acids. The V and J ends lost 1 base and 5 bases respectively, with 11 bases between them. Germline loops: CDR1 LGHNA, CDR2 YNFKEQ. In DNA form, the CDR3 reads TGTGCCAGCAGCCAAGCCCGGGGCGTGGAGACCCAGTACTTC. It yields the protein CASSQARGVETQYF.

This clonotype was seen a few times. V and J are TRBV4-1 and TRBJ2-5; TRBD1 aligns across 8 bases. V was pared by 3 bases and J by 14 bases, with 17 bases of the junction left unmatched. The CDR3 sequence is 15 residues long. Germline CDR1 and CDR2: MGHRA and YSYEKL. The CDR3 reads CASSQQETGVDPYYF. DNA for the CDR3: TGCGCCAGCAGCCAGCAAGAGACAGGGGTTGATCCCTACTACTTC.

With regard to this clonotype: Compared with germline, one end of the junction differs, possibly owing to a read error. The chain is built from TRBV6-1 and TRBJ2-7, with TRBD2 matching 9 bases. This CDR3 comprises 15 residues. Germline loops: CDR1 MNHNS, CDR2 SASEGT. Here the CDR3 reads CASSEAPSGIYGQYF. In nucleotides, the CDR3 is TGTGCCAGCAGTGAGGCGCCTAGCGGGATTTACGGGCAGTACTTC.

The chain combines TRBV12-3 or TRBV12-4 with TRBJ1-1; the D gene is possibly TRBD1 (5 bases). CDR3 length: 11 amino acids. V lost 4 bases and J 14 bases, leaving 14 bases between the germline ends. DNA of the CDR3: TGTGCCAGCAGTTCAGGGACCCGTTGCTTCTTT. It yields the protein CASSSGTRCFF.

On this clonotype: Being one base from a much bigger clone, this may be a read error. The chain carries TRBV28 and TRBJ2-1, with D maybe TRBD1 (5 bases). The CDR3 runs 13 residues. CDR1 is MDHEN, CDR2 SYDVKM, per germline. The CDR3 spells CDSISPGKNEQFF. The DNA of the CDR3 is TGTGACAGCATCAGCCCAGGGAAGAATGAGCAGTTCTTC. Filled out from reference TRBV28 and TRBJ2-1, the complete variable domain reads DVKVTQSSRYLVKRTGEKVFLECVQDMDHENMFWYRQDPGLGLRLIYFSYDVKMKEKGDIPEGYSVSREKKERFSLILESASTNQTSMYLCDSISPGKNEQFFGPGTRLTVL.

The chain employs TRBV7-8 and TRBJ2-1; 7 bases align to TRBD2. The CDR3 has 14 residues. Germline CDR1 and CDR2: SGHVS and FQNEAQ. V lost 5 bases and J lost 8; bases outside the gene matches: 9. CDR3 nucleotide sequence: TGTGCCAGCAGCATATCTACTAGCGTCCATGAGCAGTTCTTC. Translation gives CASSISTSVHEQFF.

V and J are TRBV5-5 and TRBJ1-6; D is unclear. CDR1 and CDR2 from the germline V gene are SGHKS and YYEKEE (reference sequence). The CDR3 runs 15 residues. V was clipped by 0 bases and J by 10 bases, with 14 bases between them. CDR3 residues: CASSLAALFRSPLHF. The CDR3 bases are TGTGCCAGCAGCTTGGCCGCGTTGTTTCGGTCACCCCTCCACTTT.

This clonotype was counted a few times. The V and J genes are TRBV7-8 and TRBJ2-7; 7 nucleotides line up with TRBD2. This CDR3 contains 14 residues. V lost 8 bases and J lost 2; bases outside the gene matches: 9. Per germline, CDR1 SGHVS and CDR2 FQNEAQ. This chain's CDR3 is CASGLRGSTYEQYF. CDR3 nucleotides: TGTGCCAGCGGCCTGCGGGGGAGCACCTACGAGCAGTACTTC.

The chain joins TRBV20-1 to TRBJ1-1; D is possibly TRBD1 (5 bases). The V gene lost 4 bases and the J gene lost 6 bases, with 15 bases spanning the gap. Germline V gene sequence: CDR1 DFQATT, CDR2 SNEGSKA (reference sequence). The CDR3 spans 13 residues. This chain's CDR3 is CSAMVPGEAEAFF. CDR3 in DNA: TGCAGTGCTATGGTCCCGGGGGAAGCTGAAGCTTTCTTT.

The chain uses TRBV5-6 and TRBJ2-5; TRBD2 aligns across 10 bases. Per the germline V gene, CDR1 is SGHDT and CDR2 is YYEEEE. This CDR3 region has 16 residues. V lost 1 base and J lost 5; bases outside the gene matches: 8. CDR3 bases: TGTGCCAGCAGCTTGTTCACTAGCGGGGATGGTGAGACCCAGTACTTC. Amino acids: CASSLFTSGDGETQYF. The entire variable domain, with the rest obtained from reference TRBV5-6 and TRBJ2-5, is as follows: DAGVTQSPTHLIKTRGQQVTLRCSPKSGHDTVSWYQQALGQGPQFIFQYYEEEERQRGNFPDRFSGHQFPNYSSELNVNALLLGDSALYLCASSLFTSGDGETQYFGPGTRLLVL.

There are a few counts of this clonotype. The chain combines TRBV29-1 with TRBJ1-1, with D perhaps TRBD1 (6 bases). Germline values: CDR1 SQVTM, CDR2 ANQGSEA. The CDR3 runs 14 residues. V gave up 3 bases and J gave up 1 base, with 12 bases separating them. The CDR3 reads CSVDGGRPNTEAFF. CDR3 in DNA: TGCAGCGTTGACGGGGGCAGACCGAACACTGAAGCTTTCTTT.